The source of this TCR beta chain is a study of blood T cell repertoires in COVID-19. The overall study: Sources were T cells, B-cell-depleted T cells, or PBMCs; the material itself was cDNA or gDNA.

Original data processing: The assay estimated nucleated cells by amplifying reference gene primers. Method: immunoSEQ multiplex PCR; TCRdb's copy keeps in-frame clones and lacks some. The D gene and trimming were derived from the DNA, and the V and J assignments and clone size from that table. This sample has fewer than 450,000 clones, with about 90% found just once. From germline, CDR1 is LNHDA and CDR2 SQIVND (reference sequence). Germline trimming cut 4 bases from V and 4 bases from J; bases unmatched to any gene: 7. The CDR3 is 16 residues long. Everyone who took part was roughly 18 to 89 years old, and they came from about two dozen US areas. Cohorts were based on clinical histories the participants reported.

The sequence was collected from a woman aged 30 to 39 who had recovered from COVID-19. The sample consisted of PBMCs or T cells enriched from blood (not recorded which). The chain combines TRBV19 with TRBJ1-3; 10 positions match TRBD1. CDR3 sequence reads: CASSTRQGAWGNTIYF. The CDR3 DNA reads as TGTGCCAGTAGTACCAGACAGGGGGCCTGGGGAAACACCATATATTTT.